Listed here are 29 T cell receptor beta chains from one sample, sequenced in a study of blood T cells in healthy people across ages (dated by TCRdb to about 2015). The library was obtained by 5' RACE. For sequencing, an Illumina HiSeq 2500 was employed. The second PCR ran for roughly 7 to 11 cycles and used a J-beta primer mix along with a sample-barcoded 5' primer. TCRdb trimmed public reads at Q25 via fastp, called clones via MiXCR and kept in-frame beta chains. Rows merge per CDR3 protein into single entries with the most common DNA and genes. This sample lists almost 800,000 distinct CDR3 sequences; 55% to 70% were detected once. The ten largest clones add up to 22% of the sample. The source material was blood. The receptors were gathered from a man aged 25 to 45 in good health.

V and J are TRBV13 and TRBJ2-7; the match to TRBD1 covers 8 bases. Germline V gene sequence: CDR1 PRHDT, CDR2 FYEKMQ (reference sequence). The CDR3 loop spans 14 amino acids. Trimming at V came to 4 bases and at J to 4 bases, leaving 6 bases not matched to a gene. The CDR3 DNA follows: TGTGCCAGCAGCTATCGTCAGGGGGCATACGAGCAGTACTTC. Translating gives CASSYRQGAYEQYF.

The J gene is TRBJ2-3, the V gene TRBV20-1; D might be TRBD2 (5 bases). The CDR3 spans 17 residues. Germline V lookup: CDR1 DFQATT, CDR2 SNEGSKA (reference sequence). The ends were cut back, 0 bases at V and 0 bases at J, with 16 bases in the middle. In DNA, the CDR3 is TGCAGTGCTAGAGATCTGGTCATGGCGGGTAGCACAGATACGCAGTATTTT. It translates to CSARDLVMAGSTDTQYF.

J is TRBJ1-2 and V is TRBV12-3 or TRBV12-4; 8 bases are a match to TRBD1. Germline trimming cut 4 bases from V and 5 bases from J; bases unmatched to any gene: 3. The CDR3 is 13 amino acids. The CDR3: CASSYRGVYGYTF. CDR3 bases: TGTGCCAGCAGTTACAGGGGGGTTTATGGCTACACCTTC.

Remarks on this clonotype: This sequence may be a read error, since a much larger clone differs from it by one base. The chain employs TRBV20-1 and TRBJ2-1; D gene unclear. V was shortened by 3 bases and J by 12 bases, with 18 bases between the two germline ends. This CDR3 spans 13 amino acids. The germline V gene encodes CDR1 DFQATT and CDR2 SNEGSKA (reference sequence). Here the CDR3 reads CSASMSSGDVQFF. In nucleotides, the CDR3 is TGCAGTGCTAGTATGTCTAGTGGGGATGTGCAGTTCTTC.

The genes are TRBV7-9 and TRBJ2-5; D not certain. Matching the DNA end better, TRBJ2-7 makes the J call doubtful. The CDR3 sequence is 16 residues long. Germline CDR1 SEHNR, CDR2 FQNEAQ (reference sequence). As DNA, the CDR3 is TGTGCCAGCAGCCCTAAGACGGACGGCCCATACTACGAGCAGTACTTC. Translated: CASSPKTDGPYYEQYF.

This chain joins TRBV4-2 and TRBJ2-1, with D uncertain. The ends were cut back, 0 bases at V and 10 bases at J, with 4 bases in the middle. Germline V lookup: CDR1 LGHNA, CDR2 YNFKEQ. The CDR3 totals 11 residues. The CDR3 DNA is TGTGCCAGCAGCCAAGAGTACGAGCAGTTCTTC. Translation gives CASSQEYEQFF.

The CDR3 nucleotides are TGCGCCAGCAGCCAACGTGGTAGCACAGATACGCAGTATTTT. Protein: CASSQRGSTDTQYF. The chain combines TRBV4-1 with TRBJ2-3, with D hard to call. The CDR3 runs to 14 residues. V dropped 2 bases and J dropped 0 bases, with 6 bases sitting between them. Germline CDR1 reads MGHRA; CDR2 reads YSYEKL.

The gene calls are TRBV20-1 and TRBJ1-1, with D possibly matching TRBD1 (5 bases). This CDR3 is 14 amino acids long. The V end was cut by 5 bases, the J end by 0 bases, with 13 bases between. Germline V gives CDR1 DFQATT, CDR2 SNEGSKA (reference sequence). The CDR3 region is CSASDSSMNTEAFF. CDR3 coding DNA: TGCAGTGCTTCCGACAGCTCCATGAACACTGAAGCTTTCTTT.

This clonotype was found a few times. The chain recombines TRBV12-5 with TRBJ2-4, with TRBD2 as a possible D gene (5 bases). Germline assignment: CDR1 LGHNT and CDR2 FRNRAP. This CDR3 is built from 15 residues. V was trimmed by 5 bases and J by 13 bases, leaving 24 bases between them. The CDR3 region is CASGNPVGRDGEQYF. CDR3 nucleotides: TGTGCTAGTGGTAACCCGGTTGGCCGGGATGGAGAGCAGTACTTC.

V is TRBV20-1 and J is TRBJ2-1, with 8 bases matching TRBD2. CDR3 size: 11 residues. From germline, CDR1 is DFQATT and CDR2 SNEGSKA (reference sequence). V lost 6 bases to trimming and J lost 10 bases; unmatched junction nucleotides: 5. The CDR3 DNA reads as TGCAGTGCCGGGACTAGTTGGGAGCAGTTCTTC. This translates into CSAGTSWEQFF.

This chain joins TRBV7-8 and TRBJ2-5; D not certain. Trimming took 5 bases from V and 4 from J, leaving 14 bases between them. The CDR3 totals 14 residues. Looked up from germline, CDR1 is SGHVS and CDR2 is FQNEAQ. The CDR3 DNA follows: TGTGCCAGCAGCCTCTACTTCCGGCTAGAGACCCAGTACTTC. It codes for CASSLYFRLETQYF.

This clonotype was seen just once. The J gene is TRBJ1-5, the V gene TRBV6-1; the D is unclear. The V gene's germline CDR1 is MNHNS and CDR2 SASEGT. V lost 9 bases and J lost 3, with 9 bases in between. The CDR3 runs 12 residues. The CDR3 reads CASTQLNQPQHF. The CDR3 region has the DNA TGTGCCAGTACCCAGCTCAATCAGCCCCAGCATTTT.

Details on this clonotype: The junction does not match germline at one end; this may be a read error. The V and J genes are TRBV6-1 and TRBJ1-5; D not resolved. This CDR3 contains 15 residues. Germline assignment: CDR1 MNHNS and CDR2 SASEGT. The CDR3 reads CASSEIGGSNQPRHF. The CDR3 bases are TGTGCCAGCAGTGAAATTGGCGGTAGCAATCAGCCCCGGCATTTT.

The CDR3 nucleotides read TGTGCCAGCAGTTTTGGAGGGAGCGGTTTATACGAGCAGTACTTC. Amino acid sequence: CASSFGGSGLYEQYF. The chain links TRBV28 to TRBJ2-4, with a tentative D call TRBD2 (6 bases). The closer fit of TRBJ2-7 to the DNA end suggests the J call may be wrong. The CDR3 loop spans 15 amino acids. Germline CDR1 reads MDHEN; CDR2 reads SYDVKM.

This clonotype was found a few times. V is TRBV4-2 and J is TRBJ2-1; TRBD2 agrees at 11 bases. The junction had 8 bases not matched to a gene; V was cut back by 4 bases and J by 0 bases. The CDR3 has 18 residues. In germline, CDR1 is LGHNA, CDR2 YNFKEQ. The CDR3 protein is CASSPRIAGGSSYNEQFF. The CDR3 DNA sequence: TGTGCCAGCAGCCCGCGAATAGCGGGAGGGAGCTCCTACAATGAGCAGTTCTTC.

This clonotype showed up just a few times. The CDR3 coding sequence is TGTGCCAGCAGTGACATATACGAGCAGTACTTC. Translation: CASSDIYEQYF. The chain recombines TRBV6-2 or TRBV6-3 with TRBJ2-7; D is unresolved. Germline values: CDR1 MNHEY, CDR2 SVGEGT. This CDR3 has 11 amino acids. Trimming removed 5 bases from V and 4 bases from J, with 6 bases in between.

The CDR3 loop is CAWSDSPDNQPQHF. CDR3 coding DNA: TGTGCCTGGAGTGATTCGCCGGATAATCAGCCCCAGCATTTT. The rearrangement joins TRBV30 to TRBJ1-5, with D hard to call. V gave up 1 base and J gave up 4 bases, with 11 bases separating them. This CDR3 comprises 14 residues. The germline CDR1 and CDR2 sequences are GTSNPN and SVGIG (reference sequence).

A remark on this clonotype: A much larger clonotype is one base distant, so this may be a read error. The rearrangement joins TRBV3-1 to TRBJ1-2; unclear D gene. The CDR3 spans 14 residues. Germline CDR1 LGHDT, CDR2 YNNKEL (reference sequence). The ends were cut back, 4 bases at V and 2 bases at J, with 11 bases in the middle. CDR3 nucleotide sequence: TGTGCCAGCAGCCGAAGAGGGAGAAACTATGGCTACACCTTC. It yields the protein CASSRRGRNYGYTF.

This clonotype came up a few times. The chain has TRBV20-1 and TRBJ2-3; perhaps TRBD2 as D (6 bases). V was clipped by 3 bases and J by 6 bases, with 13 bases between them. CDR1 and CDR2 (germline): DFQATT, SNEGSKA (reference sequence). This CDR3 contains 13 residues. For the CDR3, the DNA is TGCAGTGCTAGGGACTATCCGCCGGATACGCAGTATTTT. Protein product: CSARDYPPDTQYF.

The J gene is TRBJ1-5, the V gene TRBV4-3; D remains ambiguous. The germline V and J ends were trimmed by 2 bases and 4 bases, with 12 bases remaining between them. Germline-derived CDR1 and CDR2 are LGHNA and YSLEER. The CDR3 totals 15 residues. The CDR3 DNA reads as TGCGCCAGCAGCCAAAAGGTTGCGAATAATCAGCCCCAGCATTTT. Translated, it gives CASSQKVANNQPQHF.

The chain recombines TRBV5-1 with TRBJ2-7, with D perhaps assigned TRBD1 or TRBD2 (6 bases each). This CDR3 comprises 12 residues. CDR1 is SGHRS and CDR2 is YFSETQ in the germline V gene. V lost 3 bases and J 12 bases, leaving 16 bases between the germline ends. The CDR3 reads CASSSEGGSRYF. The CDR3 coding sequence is TGCGCCAGCAGCTCCGAAGGGGGGAGCCGGTACTTC.

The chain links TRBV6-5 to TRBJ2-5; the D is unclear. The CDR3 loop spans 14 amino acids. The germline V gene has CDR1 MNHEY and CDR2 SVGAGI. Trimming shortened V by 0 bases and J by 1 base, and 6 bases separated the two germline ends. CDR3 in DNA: TGTGCCAGCAGTTACTCTCAGATCCAAGAGACCCAGTACTTC. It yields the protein CASSYSQIQETQYF.

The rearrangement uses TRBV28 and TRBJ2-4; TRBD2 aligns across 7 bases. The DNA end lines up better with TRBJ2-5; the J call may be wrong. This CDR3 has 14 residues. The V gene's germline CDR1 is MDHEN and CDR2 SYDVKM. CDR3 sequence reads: CASTDPSGQETQYF. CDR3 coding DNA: TGTGCCAGCACCGACCCTAGCGGACAAGAGACCCAGTACTTC.

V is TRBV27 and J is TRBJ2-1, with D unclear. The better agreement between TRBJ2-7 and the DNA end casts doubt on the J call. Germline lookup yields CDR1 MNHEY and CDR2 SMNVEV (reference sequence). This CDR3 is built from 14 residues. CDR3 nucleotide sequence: TGTGCCAGCAAACCTCCTCGGAGAGGTGGCGAGCAGTACTTC. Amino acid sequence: CASKPPRRGGEQYF.

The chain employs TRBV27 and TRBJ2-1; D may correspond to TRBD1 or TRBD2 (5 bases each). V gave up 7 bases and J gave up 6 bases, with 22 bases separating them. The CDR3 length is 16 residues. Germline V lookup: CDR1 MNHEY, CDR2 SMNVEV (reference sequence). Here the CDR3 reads CASISLGRSGGNEQFF. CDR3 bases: TGTGCCAGCATCTCCCTGGGGCGGAGTGGGGGCAATGAGCAGTTCTTC.

The DNA of the CDR3 is TGTGCCAGCGGGTATAGCGGGGGGCCCACAGATACGCAGTATTTT. It translates to CASGYSGGPTDTQYF. The V gene is TRBV6-5, the J gene TRBJ2-3; TRBD2 matches at 10 bases. CDR3 length equals 15 residues. V lost 8 bases and J lost 2; bases outside the gene matches: 7. Germline CDR1 MNHEY, CDR2 SVGAGI.

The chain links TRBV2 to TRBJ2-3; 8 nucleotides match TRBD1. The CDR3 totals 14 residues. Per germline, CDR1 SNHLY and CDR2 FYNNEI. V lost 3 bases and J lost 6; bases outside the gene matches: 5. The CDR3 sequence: CASSEGQEADTQYF. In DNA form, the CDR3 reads TGTGCCAGCAGTGAGGGACAGGAGGCCGATACGCAGTATTTT.

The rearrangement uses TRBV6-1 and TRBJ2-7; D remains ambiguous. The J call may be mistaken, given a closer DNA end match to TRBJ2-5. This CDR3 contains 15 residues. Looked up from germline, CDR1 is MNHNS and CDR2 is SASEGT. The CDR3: CASSEAVGFGETQYF. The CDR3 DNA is TGTGCCAGCAGTGAAGCGGTCGGATTCGGGGAGACCCAGTACTTC.

In DNA form, the CDR3 reads TGTGCCAGCAGCTTAGTTCTGGGGCAAAATTCACCCCTCCACTTT. Amino acid sequence: CASSLVLGQNSPLHF. This chain connects TRBV7-2 to TRBJ1-6; a possible D gene is TRBD1 (5 bases). The V gene lost 1 base and the J gene lost 7 bases, with 11 bases spanning the gap. This CDR3 has 15 amino acids. From germline, CDR1 is SGHTA and CDR2 FQGNSA.